The 30 T cell receptor beta chains given below trace back to one sample, sequenced in a study of vaccination effects on CD4 cells after COVID-19. These receptors have no known antigen. The authors isolated CD4+ T cells after about 10 days of culture. This individual contracted SARS-CoV-2 between March and December 2020, as verified by PCR. Two doses of BNT162b2 or mRNA-1273 vaccine were administered to participants. The protocol was immunoSEQ multiplex PCR, while the TCRdb copy is restricted to in-frame clones and leaves out a portion. The data show 30,000 to 35,000 clones, with about 68% seen just once and about 6.1% held by the top ten. Specimen: CD4+ T cells from PBMCs cultured without peptide, collected after COVID-19 vaccination. The receptors come from a human donor who had a prior SARS-CoV-2 infection.

The CDR3 region has the DNA TGTGCCAGCAGTGCTTATACAGCTAACTATGGCTACACCTTC. Its translation: CASSAYTANYGYTF. The chain has TRBV2 and TRBJ1-2; D is undetermined. This CDR3 has 14 amino acids. Trimming took 4 bases from V and 0 from J, leaving 9 bases between them. Germline CDR1 and CDR2: SNHLY and FYNNEI.

The chain links TRBV28 to TRBJ2-1, with 13 nucleotides matching TRBD2. J was trimmed by 7 bases and V by 4 bases; bases with no gene match: 4. This CDR3 has 15 residues. The germline V gene has CDR1 MDHEN and CDR2 SYDVKM. This CDR3 is CASSSLAGGVNEQFF. In nucleotides, the CDR3 is TGTGCCAGCAGTTCACTAGCGGGAGGGGTAAATGAGCAGTTCTTC.

Remarks on this clone: At the DNA level, this CDR3 is encoded by other sequences in the same sample as well. V and J are TRBV5-1 and TRBJ2-1; TRBD2 agrees at 10 bases. This CDR3 spans 15 amino acids. V was clipped by 2 bases and J by 3 bases; unmatched bases: 2. Germline loops: CDR1 SGHRS, CDR2 YFSETQ. CDR3 DNA: TGCGCCAGCAGCTTAGGACTAGCGGACTACAATGAGCAGTTCTTC. Translating gives CASSLGLADYNEQFF.

The DNA of the CDR3 is TGTGCCAGCAGCCAAAATCTAGGACTAGCTGGGGCCAACGTCCTGACTTTC. Translated: CASSQNLGLAGANVLTF. J is TRBJ2-6 and V is TRBV14; 7 nucleotides line up with TRBD2. Germline CDR1 SGHDN, CDR2 FVKESK. This CDR3 spans 17 amino acids. V shed 2 bases and J 2 bases; nucleotides not matched to a gene: 6.

The chain has TRBV18 and TRBJ1-2; 7 bases are a match to TRBD1. In germline, CDR1 is KGHSH, CDR2 LQKENI. CDR3 length: 13 amino acids. With V trimmed by 5 bases and J by 3 bases, 3 bases remained unmatched. The CDR3 here is CASSFTGDYGYTF. The CDR3 nucleotides read TGTGCCAGCTCATTTACAGGGGACTATGGCTACACCTTC.

This clone was detected only once. The J gene is TRBJ1-2, the V gene TRBV12-3 or TRBV12-4; possible D gene TRBD1, 5 bases. The CDR3 consists of 12 residues. V gave up 6 bases and J gave up 8 bases, with 13 bases separating them. CDR3 in DNA: TGTGCCAGCAGCCCAGGTTGGGGCGGCTACACCTTC. It yields the protein CASSPGWGGYTF.

This rearrangement joins TRBV20-1 to TRBJ1-2; D is uncertain. CDR3 length: 11 amino acids. V was trimmed by 6 bases and J by 3 bases, leaving 8 bases between them. The germline gives CDR1 DFQATT, CDR2 SNEGSKA (reference sequence). The CDR3, as DNA: TGCAGTGCCGGGCCCTACTATGGCTACACCTTC. It encodes CSAGPYYGYTF.

This chain connects TRBV10-3 to TRBJ2-1, with D possibly being TRBD1 or TRBD2 (5 bases each). The V and J ends lost 0 bases and 3 bases respectively, with 18 bases between them. The length of the CDR3 is 18 residues. CDR1 and CDR2 from the germline V gene are ENHRY and SYGVKD. CDR3 region: CAISESTWGRPRYNEQFF. The CDR3 nucleotides read TGTGCCATCAGTGAGTCGACTTGGGGGAGACCCCGCTACAATGAGCAGTTCTTC.

The genes are TRBV18 and TRBJ1-5, with 10 bases matching TRBD1. The CDR3 is made up of 15 amino acids. The ends lost 3 bases at V and 6 bases at J; junction bases unmatched: 5. Germline V lookup: CDR1 KGHSH, CDR2 LQKENI. In nucleotides, the CDR3 is TGTGCCAGCTCACCTTCCGGGACAGGGGTTCAGCCCCAGCATTTT. Its protein is CASSPSGTGVQPQHF.

This chain connects TRBV5-1 to TRBJ2-1, with 7 nucleotides matching TRBD2. V gave up 4 bases and J gave up 0 bases; unmatched junction bases: 10. The CDR3 length is 17 residues. In germline, CDR1 is SGHRS, CDR2 YFSETQ. CDR3 in DNA: TGCGCCAGCAGCCCAGTACCGGGACTAAGCTCCTACAATGAGCAGTTCTTC. Translating it yields CASSPVPGLSSYNEQFF.

The rearrangement uses TRBV12-5 and TRBJ2-3, with 10 nucleotides matching TRBD1. V trimming: 6 bases; J trimming: 8 bases; junction bases outside the gene matches: 11. Germline CDR1 is LGHNT and CDR2 is FRNRAP. The CDR3 runs to 15 residues. CDR3 protein: CASGMGGQGLGTQYF. The CDR3 DNA reads TGTGCTAGTGGGATGGGGGGACAGGGGTTAGGTACGCAGTATTTT.

The chain joins TRBV5-1 to TRBJ2-7, with TRBD2 matching over 9 bases. J lost 1 base, V lost 4 bases, and 6 bases had no gene match. CDR1 and CDR2 (germline): SGHRS, YFSETQ. The CDR3 loop spans 15 amino acids. The CDR3 sequence is CASSRTTSGSYEQYF. The CDR3 coding sequence is TGCGCCAGCAGCCGAACGACTAGCGGATCCTACGAGCAGTACTTC.

CDR3 loop: CSAGLAHIQYF. DNA for the CDR3: TGCAGTGCTGGACTAGCGCACATTCAGTACTTC. The chain has TRBV20-1 and TRBJ2-4; 9 positions agree with TRBD2. With 5 bases clipped from V and 8 bases from J, the junction kept 1 base outside the gene matches. The CDR3 length is 11 residues. Germline V gene lookup returns CDR1 DFQATT and CDR2 SNEGSKA (reference sequence).

V and J are TRBV3-1 (or the pseudogene TRBV3-2) and TRBJ2-5, with a weak D call TRBD1 (5 bases). CDR3 length: 16 amino acids. V lost 1 base to trimming and J lost 5 bases, with 17 bases between them. Germline V gene sequence: CDR1 LGHDT, CDR2 YNNKEL (reference sequence). The CDR3 nucleotides read TGTGCCAGCAGCCAAGGGTGGCAGGGTGGAACGGAGACCCAGTACTTC. Encoded protein: CASSQGWQGGTETQYF.

The V and J genes are TRBV12-3 or TRBV12-4 and TRBJ1-3; D unresolved. The CDR3 covers 12 residues. V gave up 3 bases and J gave up 4 bases, with 4 bases separating them. In DNA, the CDR3 is TGTGCCAGCAGTTTCTGGGGAAACACCATATATTTT. This sequence encodes CASSFWGNTIYF.

The rearrangement uses TRBV2 and TRBJ2-5; D remains unclear. The CDR3 has 13 residues. The V gene's germline CDR1 is SNHLY and CDR2 FYNNEI. V was cut by 8 bases and J by 1 base, with 11 bases left in between. CDR3: CASAYYLQETQYF. CDR3 DNA: TGTGCCAGCGCGTACTATCTCCAAGAGACCCAGTACTTC.

The chain recombines TRBV24-1 with TRBJ2-2, with D unresolved. The CDR3 spans 13 residues. The germline V gene has CDR1 KGHDR and CDR2 SFDVKD. V lost 7 bases and J 4 bases, leaving 9 bases between the germline ends. The CDR3: CATRGLGTGELFF. As DNA, the CDR3 is TGTGCCACCAGGGGCCTCGGCACCGGGGAGCTGTTTTTT.

This chain links TRBV5-1 with TRBJ2-4; D gene uncertain. The V end was cut by 0 bases, the J end by 6 bases, with 10 bases between. The CDR3 sequence is 14 residues long. CDR1 is SGHRS and CDR2 is YFSETQ in the germline V gene. CDR3 DNA sequence: TGCGCCAGCAGCTTGGGAGACTCCCTAAACATTCAGTACTTC. This translates into CASSLGDSLNIQYF.

J is TRBJ2-3 and V is TRBV9; D not certain. Germline V lookup: CDR1 SGDLS, CDR2 YYNGEE. Trimming cost V 3 bases and J 4 bases, with 21 bases left between them. The CDR3 is made up of 17 amino acids. CDR3: CASSARMGTVVPDTQYF. The CDR3 DNA is TGTGCCAGCAGCGCGAGAATGGGAACGGTAGTCCCAGATACGCAGTATTTT.

CDR3 in amino acids: CASSVGEIGDTQYF. Written as DNA, the CDR3 is TGTGCCAGCAGCGTAGGAGAAATCGGAGATACGCAGTATTTT. The J gene is TRBJ2-3, the V gene TRBV9; the D is unclear. The V gene lost 0 bases and the J gene lost 5 bases, with 10 bases spanning the gap. This CDR3 has 14 residues. CDR1 is SGDLS, CDR2 YYNGEE, per germline.

This sequence joins TRBV18 and TRBJ2-7, with TRBD1 identical over 9 bases. The CDR3 has 15 residues. The ends lost 5 bases at V and 5 bases at J; junction bases unmatched: 10. The germline gives CDR1 KGHSH, CDR2 LQKENI. The CDR3 DNA reads TGTGCCAGCTCAAGGGCGGCGGGACAGGGCCACGAGCAGTACTTC. This translates into CASSRAAGQGHEQYF.

This clone showed up just once. This chain joins TRBV9 and TRBJ2-5; D is possibly TRBD1 or TRBD2 (5 bases each). The CDR3 extends over 15 amino acids. V was shortened by 0 bases and J by 5 bases, with 14 bases between the two germline ends. The germline gives CDR1 SGDLS, CDR2 YYNGEE. CDR3 protein: CASSVGGIGLETQYF. CDR3 nucleotides: TGTGCCAGCAGCGTAGGGGGGATAGGTTTGGAGACCCAGTACTTC.

J is TRBJ1-4 and V is TRBV4-2, with D unresolved. The CDR3 totals 16 residues. Germline CDR1 reads LGHNA; CDR2 reads YNFKEQ. V shed 1 base and J shed 8 bases, with 17 bases lying between them. The CDR3 is CASSQGMGVSAEKLFF. DNA for the CDR3: TGTGCCAGCAGCCAAGGTATGGGAGTCTCGGCCGAAAAACTGTTTTTT.

V gene TRBV5-4 combines with J gene TRBJ2-3, with D hard to call. Per germline, CDR1 SGHNT and CDR2 YYREEE (reference sequence). CDR3 length equals 15 residues. The V end lost 4 bases, the J end lost 0 bases, and 12 bases lay between the germline ends. In DNA form, the CDR3 reads TGTGCCAGCAGCCGCCAATCGACTAGCACAGATACGCAGTATTTT. Amino acid sequence: CASSRQSTSTDTQYF.

This clone was counted between two and nine times. The genes are TRBV9 and TRBJ2-2; D not resolved. CDR3 length: 14 amino acids. V lost 0 bases and J lost 5, with 8 bases in between. The germline CDR1 and CDR2 sequences are SGDLS and YYNGEE. CDR3 sequence (DNA): TGTGCCAGCAGCGTAGTCGGCGTTACCGGGGAGCTGTTTTTT. Translating gives CASSVVGVTGELFF.

V and J are TRBV20-1 and TRBJ1-2; maybe TRBD1 (5 bases). The germline gives CDR1 DFQATT, CDR2 SNEGSKA (reference sequence). This CDR3 spans 13 amino acids. Trimming pared 3 bases from V and 9 bases from J, leaving 17 bases between. In DNA, the CDR3 is TGCAGTGCTAGTATGCTTCAGGGTAGAAGCTACACCTTC. It specifies CSASMLQGRSYTF.

This chain links TRBV21-1 with TRBJ1-2; TRBD1, the table's D call, was not compared with the DNA. TRBV21-1 is a documented pseudogene. The CDR3 has 17 amino acids. The CDR3: CASSSPSPGQGCSGYTF. In DNA form, the CDR3 reads TGTGCCAGCAGCAGCCCCTCCCCGGGACAGGGTTGCTCTGGCTACACCTTC.

The chain is built from TRBV5-5 and TRBJ1-6; 7 bases match TRBD1. V dropped 4 bases and J dropped 7; count of bases not matched to a gene: 8. Germline V gene sequence: CDR1 SGHKS, CDR2 YYEKEE (reference sequence). The CDR3 is 15 residues long. The CDR3 DNA reads as TGTGCCAGCAGCCTGACAGGGACGGCAAATTCACCCCTCCACTTT. Its protein product is CASSLTGTANSPLHF.

The rearrangement uses TRBV2 and TRBJ1-2; possible D gene TRBD1, 6 bases. The V gene's germline CDR1 is SNHLY and CDR2 FYNNEI. The CDR3 extends over 15 amino acids. With 8 bases removed from V and 6 bases from J, the gap between germline ends came to 22 bases. The CDR3 loop is CASVDPGEGYDGYTF. The CDR3 DNA reads TGTGCCAGCGTAGATCCAGGGGAGGGCTACGATGGCTACACCTTC.

The chain is built from TRBV5-8 and TRBJ1-5; D call uncertain. The ends were cut back, 0 bases at V and 7 bases at J, with 11 bases in the middle. Germline V gene lookup returns CDR1 SGHTS and CDR2 YDEGEE. CDR3 length equals 14 residues. The CDR3 region is CASSLAGPRQPQHF. The DNA for the CDR3 is TGTGCCAGCAGCTTGGCCGGGCCCAGGCAGCCCCAGCATTTT.